What follows are 19 T cell receptor beta chains derived from one specimen sequenced in a study of radiation and T cells in renal cell carcinoma. Assay: immunoSEQ multiplex PCR; the TCRdb copy retains only in-frame clones and omits some. The sample lists roughly 4,900 clones; approximately 60% were seen once. Treatment here: 15 Gy SBRT to primary tumor, nephrectomy 4 weeks later. This specimen consisted of tumor tissue, obtained from a patient whose treatment included radiotherapy and nephrectomy. The receptors derive from a man aged 55 to 70 with renal cell carcinoma.

V gene TRBV19 combines with J gene TRBJ2-7, with TRBD1 matching over 8 bases. Per the germline V gene, CDR1 is LNHDA and CDR2 is SQIVND (reference sequence). Unmatched junction bases numbered 9, after V lost 4 bases and J lost 7 bases. The CDR3 totals 14 residues. The CDR3 sequence is CASSTDRVTREQYF. CDR3 coding DNA: TGTGCCAGTAGTACGGACAGGGTGACGAGGGAGCAGTACTTC.

V is TRBV5-5 and J is TRBJ1-4; D is unresolved. Trimming shortened V by 4 bases and J by 0 bases, and 10 bases separated the two germline ends. The length of the CDR3 is 15 residues. The germline V gene has CDR1 SGHKS and CDR2 YYEKEE (reference sequence). The CDR3 DNA sequence: TGTGCCAGCAGCCAAGCCCAGGCAACTAATGAAAAACTGTTTTTT. Amino acids: CASSQAQATNEKLFF. Combining the CDR3 with reference TRBV5-5 and TRBJ1-4 gives the whole variable domain DAGVTQSPTHLIKTRGQQVTLRCSPISGHKSVSWYQQVLGQGPQFIFQYYEKEERGRGNFPDRFSARQFPNYSSELNVNALLLGDSALYLCASSQAQATNEKLFFGSGTQLSVL.

About this clone: Other DNA sequences from this sample encode an identical CDR3 as well. This sequence joins TRBV4-3 and TRBJ2-7; TRBD1 matches 9 bases. After removal of 2 bases from V and 3 bases from J, the junction contained 5 bases not matched to a gene. The CDR3 extends over 15 amino acids. In germline, CDR1 is LGHNA, CDR2 YSLEER. The CDR3 DNA reads as TGCGCCAGCAGCCAAACCGGGACAGGGTTCTACGAGCAGTACTTC. Amino acids: CASSQTGTGFYEQYF.

The DNA for the CDR3 is TGCAGCGTTGGTTGGCGGCAAGAGACCCAGTACTTC. Its translation: CSVGWRQETQYF. V and J are TRBV29-1 and TRBJ2-5; no definite D call. CDR1 and CDR2 (germline): SQVTM, ANQGSEA. The CDR3 is made up of 12 amino acids. Trimming pared 4 bases from V and 2 bases from J, leaving 8 bases between.

The rearrangement links TRBV6-6 to TRBJ2-7, with D unresolved. The CDR3 runs to 15 residues. V shed 5 bases and J shed 2 bases, with 16 bases lying between them. The germline CDR1 and CDR2 sequences are MNHNY and SVGAGI (reference sequence). Written as DNA, the CDR3 is TGTGCCAGCAGTGTCCCCTTTGGCGCTACCTACGAGCAGTACTTC. Protein product: CASSVPFGATYEQYF.

This clone occurred a few times. The chain joins TRBV7-9 to TRBJ2-7, with 7 positions matching TRBD2. Germline CDR1 and CDR2: SEHNR and FQNEAQ (reference sequence). V lost 4 bases and J lost 1; bases outside the gene matches: 7. The CDR3 loop spans 15 amino acids. CDR3 DNA: TGTGCCAGCAGCTCGGCCCCCGGGGGGTCCTACGAGCAGTACTTC. Translating it yields CASSSAPGGSYEQYF.

The chain carries TRBV9 and TRBJ1-2; D ambiguous. The CDR3 is 13 residues long. V dropped 4 bases and J dropped 7 bases, with 14 bases sitting between them. From germline, CDR1 is SGDLS and CDR2 YYNGEE. CDR3: CASSQDKVRGYTF. Here the CDR3 DNA reads TGTGCCAGCAGCCAAGATAAAGTGCGTGGCTACACCTTC.

The chain couples TRBV29-1 to TRBJ1-2, with a tentative D call TRBD1 (6 bases). Trimming removed 5 bases from V and 6 bases from J, with 16 bases in between. The V gene's germline CDR1 is SQVTM and CDR2 ANQGSEA. The CDR3 totals 13 residues. CDR3 loop: CSVQNRAGDGYTF. For the CDR3, the DNA is TGCAGCGTTCAAAACAGGGCAGGAGATGGCTACACCTTC.

The chain joins TRBV30 to TRBJ2-7, with D unresolved. Trimming removed 2 bases from V and 3 bases from J, with 5 bases in between. From germline, CDR1 is GTSNPN and CDR2 SVGIG (reference sequence). The CDR3 is 11 residues long. The CDR3 loop is CAWSSLYEQYF. CDR3 in DNA: TGTGCCTGGAGTAGTCTCTACGAGCAGTACTTC.

The chain joins TRBV7-2 to TRBJ2-7; TRBD2 might be the D (6 bases). Looked up from germline, CDR1 is SGHTA and CDR2 is FQGNSA. CDR3 length: 12 residues. V shed 5 bases and J shed 6 bases, with 11 bases lying between them. CDR3 in DNA: TGTGCCAGCAGCGCTGGAGGGATCGAGCAGTACTTC. Translation gives CASSAGGIEQYF.

This clone was seen a handful of times. The chain combines TRBV14 with TRBJ1-2; D not certain. CDR1 is SGHDN, CDR2 FVKESK, per germline. V shed 5 bases and J shed 2 bases, with 15 bases lying between them. The CDR3 length is 15 residues. The DNA for the CDR3 is TGTGCCAGCAGCTTAGTTTTTAGAGGGAACTATGGCTACACCTTC. This codes for CASSLVFRGNYGYTF.

This clone was recorded a few times. The chain recombines TRBV30 with TRBJ1-2; TRBD1 agrees at 10 bases. CDR1 is GTSNPN, CDR2 SVGIG, per germline (reference sequence). Losses at the gene ends were 5 bases for V and 4 bases for J; bases not matched to a gene: 7. The CDR3 has 14 residues. DNA of the CDR3: TGTGCCTGGCAGACGGGACAGGGGAGCTATGGCTACACCTTC. It specifies CAWQTGQGSYGYTF.

This clone was seen only a few times. This sequence joins TRBV2 and TRBJ2-7, with a weak D call TRBD2 (6 bases). The germline CDR1 and CDR2 sequences are SNHLY and FYNNEI. With 6 bases removed from V and 7 bases from J, the gap between germline ends came to 13 bases. The CDR3 consists of 12 residues. The CDR3 is CASRSGVDEQYF. In nucleotides, the CDR3 is TGTGCCAGCAGGTCGGGGGTGGATGAGCAGTACTTC.

The V gene is TRBV6-5, the J gene TRBJ1-5; no clear D. Trimming took off 6 bases at V and 1 base at J, with 10 bases between the two ends. This CDR3 has 14 residues. Germline assignment: CDR1 MNHEY and CDR2 SVGAGI. The CDR3 spells CASRNGLSNQPQHF. For the CDR3, the DNA is TGTGCCAGCAGGAACGGGCTAAGCAATCAGCCCCAGCATTTT.

In DNA, the CDR3 is TGTGCCAGCAGCGCCGGACATTTCTACGAGCAGTACTTC. Encoded protein: CASSAGHFYEQYF. The chain employs TRBV2 and TRBJ2-7; tentative D call: TRBD1 (5 bases). Trimming shortened V by 6 bases and J by 3 bases, and 12 bases separated the two germline ends. This CDR3 is 13 amino acids long. Germline CDR1 and CDR2: SNHLY and FYNNEI.

The chain employs TRBV4-1 and TRBJ2-3; either TRBD1 or TRBD2 may fit D (6 bases each). The CDR3 is 14 amino acids. Per the germline V gene, CDR1 is MGHRA and CDR2 is YSYEKL. V was trimmed by 4 bases and J by 3 bases, leaving 11 bases between them. CDR3 nucleotide sequence: TGCGCCAGCAGCCCGGGGGCGCAGACAGATACGCAGTATTTT. It codes for CASSPGAQTDTQYF.

Judged by abundance, this clone is medium-sized. The J gene is TRBJ1-2, the V gene TRBV27, with 7 nucleotides matching TRBD1. This CDR3 is 15 amino acids long. Germline lookup yields CDR1 MNHEY and CDR2 SMNVEV (reference sequence). V lost 9 bases, J lost 3 bases, and 13 bases stayed unmatched. CDR3 in amino acids: CARNWTGVLDYGYTF. The CDR3 nucleotides read TGTGCCAGAAACTGGACAGGCGTTTTGGACTATGGCTACACCTTC.

This chain uses TRBV2 with TRBJ2-5; a weak D match, TRBD2 (5 bases). The CDR3 is made up of 14 amino acids. Germline lookup yields CDR1 SNHLY and CDR2 FYNNEI. V lost 4 bases and J lost 1, with 10 bases in between. This CDR3 reads CASSVAGTQETQYF. Here the CDR3 DNA reads TGTGCCAGCAGTGTCGCGGGCACCCAAGAGACCCAGTACTTC.

The genes are TRBV23-1 and TRBJ1-1; 7 bases align to TRBD1. TRBV23-1 is assigned to the ORF class and has an uncertain function. V trimming: 11 bases; J trimming: 0 bases; junction bases outside the gene matches: 18. The CDR3 extends over 17 amino acids. DNA of the CDR3: TGCGCCGGCCGAGCGTCGGGACAGATAAAGATGAACACTGAAGCTTTCTTT. The encoded protein is CAGRASGQIKMNTEAFF.